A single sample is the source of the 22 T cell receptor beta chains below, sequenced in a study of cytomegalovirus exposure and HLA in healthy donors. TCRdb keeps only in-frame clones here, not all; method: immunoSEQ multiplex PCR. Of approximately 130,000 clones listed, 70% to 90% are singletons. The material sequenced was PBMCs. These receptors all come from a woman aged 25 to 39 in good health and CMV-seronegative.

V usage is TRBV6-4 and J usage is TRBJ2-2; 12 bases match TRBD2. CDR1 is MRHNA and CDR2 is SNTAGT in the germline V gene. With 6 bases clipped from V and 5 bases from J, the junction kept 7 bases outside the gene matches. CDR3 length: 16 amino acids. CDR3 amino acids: CASSPSGGAGTGELFF. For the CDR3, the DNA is TGTGCCAGCAGCCCTAGCGGGGGGGCTGGTACCGGGGAGCTGTTTTTT.

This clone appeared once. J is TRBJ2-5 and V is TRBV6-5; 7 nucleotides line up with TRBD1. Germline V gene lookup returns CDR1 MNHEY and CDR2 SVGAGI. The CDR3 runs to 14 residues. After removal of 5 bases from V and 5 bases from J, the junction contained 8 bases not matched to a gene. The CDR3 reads CASSEPGTAETQYF. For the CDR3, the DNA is TGTGCCAGCAGTGAGCCCGGGACAGCCGAGACCCAGTACTTC.

The CDR3 nucleotides read TGTGCCAGCAGCGGTCAGGGTAATAATGAGCAGTTCTTC. This encodes CASSGQGNNEQFF. The chain combines TRBV9 with TRBJ2-1, with D perhaps matching TRBD1 (5 bases). The CDR3 loop spans 13 amino acids. V lost 3 bases and J lost 7, with 11 bases in between. Germline assignment: CDR1 SGDLS and CDR2 YYNGEE.

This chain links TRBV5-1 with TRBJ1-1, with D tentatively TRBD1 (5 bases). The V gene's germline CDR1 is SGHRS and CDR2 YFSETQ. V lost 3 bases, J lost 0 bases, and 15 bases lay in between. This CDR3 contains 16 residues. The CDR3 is CASSSSLQVMNTEAFF. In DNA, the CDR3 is TGCGCCAGCAGCTCTTCTCTACAGGTCATGAACACTGAAGCTTTCTTT.

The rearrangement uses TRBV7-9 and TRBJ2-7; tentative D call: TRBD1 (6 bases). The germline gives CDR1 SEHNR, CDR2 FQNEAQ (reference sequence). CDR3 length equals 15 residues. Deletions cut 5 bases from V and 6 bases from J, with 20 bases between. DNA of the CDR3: TGTGCCAGCAGCCCCCCTCTACAGGGTTCGAGCGAGCAGTACTTC. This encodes CASSPPLQGSSEQYF.

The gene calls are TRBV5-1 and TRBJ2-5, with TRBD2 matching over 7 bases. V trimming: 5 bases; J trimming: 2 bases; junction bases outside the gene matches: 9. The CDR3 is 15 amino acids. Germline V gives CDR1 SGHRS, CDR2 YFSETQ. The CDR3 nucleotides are TGCGCCAGCAGTCCAGGACTAGGCCCACAAGAGACCCAGTACTTC. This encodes CASSPGLGPQETQYF.

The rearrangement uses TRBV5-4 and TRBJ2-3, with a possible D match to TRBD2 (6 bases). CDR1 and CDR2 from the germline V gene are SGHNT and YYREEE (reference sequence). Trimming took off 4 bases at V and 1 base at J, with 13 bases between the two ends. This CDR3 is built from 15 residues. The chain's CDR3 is CASSPLGEGTDTQYF. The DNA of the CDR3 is TGTGCCAGCAGCCCATTGGGGGAGGGCACAGATACGCAGTATTTT.

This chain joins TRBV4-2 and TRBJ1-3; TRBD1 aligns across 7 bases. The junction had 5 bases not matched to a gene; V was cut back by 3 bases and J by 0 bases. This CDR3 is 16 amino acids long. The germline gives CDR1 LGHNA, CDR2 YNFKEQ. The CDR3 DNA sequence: TGTGCCAGCAGCCAGGGGCGGGACAGCTCTGGAAACACCATATATTTT. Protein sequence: CASSQGRDSSGNTIYF.

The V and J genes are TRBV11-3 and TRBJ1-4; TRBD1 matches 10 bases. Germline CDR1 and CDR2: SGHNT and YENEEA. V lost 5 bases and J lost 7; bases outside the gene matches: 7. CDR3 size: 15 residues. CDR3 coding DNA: TGTGCCAGCAGCGCCCGGGACAGGGGTATTGAAAAACTGTTTTTT. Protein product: CASSARDRGIEKLFF.

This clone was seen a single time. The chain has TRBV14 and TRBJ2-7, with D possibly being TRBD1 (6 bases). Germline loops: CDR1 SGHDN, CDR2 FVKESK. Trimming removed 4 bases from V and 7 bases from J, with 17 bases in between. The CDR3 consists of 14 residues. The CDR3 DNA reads TGTGCCAGCAGCCGCCTACAGGGAAGTTGGGAGCAGTACTTC. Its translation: CASSRLQGSWEQYF.

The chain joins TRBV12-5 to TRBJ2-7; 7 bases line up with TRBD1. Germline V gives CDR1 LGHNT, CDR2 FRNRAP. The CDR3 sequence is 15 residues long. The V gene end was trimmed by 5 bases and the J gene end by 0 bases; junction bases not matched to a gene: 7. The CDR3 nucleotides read TGTGCTAGTGGTCCGGGACAGAGGGACTCCTACGAGCAGTACTTC. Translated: CASGPGQRDSYEQYF. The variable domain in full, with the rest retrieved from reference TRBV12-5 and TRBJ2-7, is DARVTQTPRHKVTEMGQEVTMRCQPILGHNTVFWYRQTMMQGLELLAYFRNRAPLDDSGMPKDRFSAEMPDATLATLKIQPSEPRDSAVYFCASGPGQRDSYEQYFGPGTRLTVT.

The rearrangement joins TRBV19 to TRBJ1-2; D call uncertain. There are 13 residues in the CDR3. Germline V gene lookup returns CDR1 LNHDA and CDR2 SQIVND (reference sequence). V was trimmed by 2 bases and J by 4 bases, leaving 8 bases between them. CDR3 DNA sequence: TGTGCCAGTAGTATAAACTCGGGCTATGGCTACACCTTC. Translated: CASSINSGYGYTF.

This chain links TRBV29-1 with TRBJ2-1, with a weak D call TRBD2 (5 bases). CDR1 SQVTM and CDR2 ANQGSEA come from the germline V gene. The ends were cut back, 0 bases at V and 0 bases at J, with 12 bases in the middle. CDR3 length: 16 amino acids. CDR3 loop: CSVEDRLGSSYNEQFF. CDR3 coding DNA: TGCAGCGTTGAAGATCGGTTAGGGAGCTCCTACAATGAGCAGTTCTTC.

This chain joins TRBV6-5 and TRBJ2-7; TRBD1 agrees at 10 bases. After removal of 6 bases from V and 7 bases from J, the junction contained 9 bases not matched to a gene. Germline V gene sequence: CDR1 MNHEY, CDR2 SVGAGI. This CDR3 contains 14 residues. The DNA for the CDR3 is TGTGCCAGCAGAACGACAGGGGGCTTATATGAGCAGTACTTC. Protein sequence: CASRTTGGLYEQYF.

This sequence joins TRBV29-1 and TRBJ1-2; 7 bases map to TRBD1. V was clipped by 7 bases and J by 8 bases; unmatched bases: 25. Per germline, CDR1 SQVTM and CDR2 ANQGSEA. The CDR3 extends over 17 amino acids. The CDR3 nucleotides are TGCAGCGCCTCACAGAGATCCCAGACAGGGCAGGCGGGCGGCTACACCTTC. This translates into CSASQRSQTGQAGGYTF.

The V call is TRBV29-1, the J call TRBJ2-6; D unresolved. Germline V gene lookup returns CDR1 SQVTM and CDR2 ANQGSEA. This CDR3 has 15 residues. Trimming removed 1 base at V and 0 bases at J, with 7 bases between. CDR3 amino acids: CSVEVPFSGANVLTF. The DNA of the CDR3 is TGCAGCGTTGAAGTCCCATTCTCTGGGGCCAACGTCCTGACTTTC.

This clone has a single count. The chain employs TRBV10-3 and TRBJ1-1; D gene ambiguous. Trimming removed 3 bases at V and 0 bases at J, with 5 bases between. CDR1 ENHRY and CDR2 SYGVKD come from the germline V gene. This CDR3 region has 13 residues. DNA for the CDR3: TGTGCCATCAGTGAAGAGATGAACACTGAAGCTTTCTTT. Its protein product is CAISEEMNTEAFF.

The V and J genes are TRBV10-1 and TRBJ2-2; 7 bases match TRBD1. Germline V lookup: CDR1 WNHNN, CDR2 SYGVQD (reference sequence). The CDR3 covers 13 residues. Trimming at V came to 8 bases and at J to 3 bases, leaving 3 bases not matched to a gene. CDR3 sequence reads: CASRQGHTGELFF. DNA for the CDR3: TGCGCCAGCCGACAGGGCCACACCGGGGAGCTGTTTTTT.

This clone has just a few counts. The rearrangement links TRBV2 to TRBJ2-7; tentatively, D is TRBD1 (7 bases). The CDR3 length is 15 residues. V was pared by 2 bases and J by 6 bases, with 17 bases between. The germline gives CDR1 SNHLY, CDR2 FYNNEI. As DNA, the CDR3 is TGTGCCAGCAGTGAAAGACAGGGAGGTCTCGGCGAGCAGTACTTC. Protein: CASSERQGGLGEQYF.

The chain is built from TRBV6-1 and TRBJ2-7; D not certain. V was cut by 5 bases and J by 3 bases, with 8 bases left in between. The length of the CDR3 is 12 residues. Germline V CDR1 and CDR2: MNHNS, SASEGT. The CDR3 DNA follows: TGTGCCAGCAGTCCTTCTAGCTACGAGCAGTACTTC. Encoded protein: CASSPSSYEQYF.

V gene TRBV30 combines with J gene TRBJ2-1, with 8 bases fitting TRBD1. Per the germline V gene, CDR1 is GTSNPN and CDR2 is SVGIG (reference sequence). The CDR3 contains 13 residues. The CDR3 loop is CASQGASYNEQFF. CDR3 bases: TGTGCTTCCCAGGGGGCTTCCTACAATGAGCAGTTCTTC.

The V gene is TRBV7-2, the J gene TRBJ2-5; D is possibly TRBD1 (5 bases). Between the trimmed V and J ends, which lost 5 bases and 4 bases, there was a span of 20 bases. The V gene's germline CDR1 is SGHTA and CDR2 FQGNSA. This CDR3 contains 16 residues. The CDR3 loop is CASSPSLGARGETQYF. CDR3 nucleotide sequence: TGTGCCAGCAGCCCCTCCCTGGGCGCTAGGGGAGAGACCCAGTACTTC.